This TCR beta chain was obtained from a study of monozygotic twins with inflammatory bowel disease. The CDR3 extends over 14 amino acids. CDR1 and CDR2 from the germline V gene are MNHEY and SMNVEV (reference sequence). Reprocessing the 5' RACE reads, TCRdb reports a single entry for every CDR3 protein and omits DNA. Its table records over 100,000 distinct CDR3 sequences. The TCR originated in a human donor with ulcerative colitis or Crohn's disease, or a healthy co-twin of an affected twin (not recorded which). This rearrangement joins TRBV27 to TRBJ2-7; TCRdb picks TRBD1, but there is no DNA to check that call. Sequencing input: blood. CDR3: CASSRQVPFYEQYF.